These 15 T cell receptor beta chains were sequenced from one sample in a study of cytomegalovirus exposure and HLA in healthy donors. PCR used 60 Vbeta primers and 13 Jbeta primers. Repertoires were generated with immunoSEQ multiplex PCR, while TCRdb's copy carries only in-frame clones and drops some. The sample lists 130,000 or so clones, roughly 60% occurring once. Sequencing used PBMCs. These receptors were taken from a woman between 35 and 50 years old in good health and CMV-seronegative.

The chain joins TRBV4-1 to TRBJ1-3, with unresolved D. V lost 3 bases and J lost 9, with 21 bases in between. There are 16 residues in the CDR3. Germline lookup yields CDR1 MGHRA and CDR2 YSYEKL. CDR3 loop: CASSQVTGKLPGTIYF. As DNA, the CDR3 is TGCGCCAGCAGCCAGGTGACTGGAAAACTCCCCGGCACCATATATTTT.

This chain connects TRBV7-9 to TRBJ2-1; 7 bases align to TRBD2. The length of the CDR3 is 14 residues. Germline-derived CDR1 and CDR2 are SEHNR and FQNEAQ (reference sequence). V lost 1 base, J lost 7 bases, and 4 bases stayed unmatched. The chain's CDR3 is CASSLDRGGNEQFF. CDR3 nucleotides: TGTGCCAGCAGCTTAGATCGGGGAGGGAATGAGCAGTTCTTC.

This clone was seen only a few times. This sequence joins TRBV30 and TRBJ1-3; maybe TRBD1 (6 bases). The CDR3 sequence is 15 residues long. Germline V CDR1 and CDR2: GTSNPN, SVGIG (reference sequence). V shed 2 bases and J shed 4 bases, with 15 bases lying between them. In DNA, the CDR3 is TGTGCCTGGAGTATTACCGGGACATCAGGAAACACCATATATTTT. Protein product: CAWSITGTSGNTIYF.

V usage is TRBV30 and J usage is TRBJ2-1; 7 positions match TRBD1. Unmatched junction bases numbered 1, after V lost 5 bases and J lost 0 bases. CDR3 length: 13 residues. Germline V gives CDR1 GTSNPN, CDR2 SVGIG (reference sequence). The CDR3, as DNA: TGTGCCTGGGACAGGGTCTCCTACAATGAGCAGTTCTTC. This translates into CAWDRVSYNEQFF.

The rearrangement links TRBV27 to TRBJ1-3; no reliable D call. The germline gives CDR1 MNHEY, CDR2 SMNVEV (reference sequence). This CDR3 spans 15 amino acids. The V end lost 7 bases, the J end lost 1 base, and 14 bases lay between the germline ends. CDR3 in DNA: TGTGCCAGCACCCCGCCCTCGACATCTGGAAACACCATATATTTT. This sequence encodes CASTPPSTSGNTIYF.

The chain combines TRBV5-1 with TRBJ2-1, with a tentative D call TRBD1 (6 bases). In germline, CDR1 is SGHRS, CDR2 YFSETQ. V was trimmed by 0 bases and J by 6 bases, leaving 10 bases between them. This CDR3 has 14 amino acids. The CDR3 nucleotides are TGCGCCAGCAGCTTGGCCGCAGGGGCCAATGAGCAGTTCTTC. The encoded protein is CASSLAAGANEQFF.

The chain couples TRBV6-4 to TRBJ2-3; 11 nucleotides match TRBD2. Germline V gene data show CDR1 as MRHNA and CDR2 as SNTAGT. Trimming removed 2 bases from V and 2 bases from J; junction bases left unmatched: 3. The CDR3 has 16 amino acids. The CDR3 DNA follows: TGTGCCAGCAGTGACGTAGCGGGGGGGAACACAGATACGCAGTATTTT. Protein sequence: CASSDVAGGNTDTQYF.

This clone was seen more than once but under ten times. The chain links TRBV11-1 to TRBJ2-5, with 10 bases aligning to TRBD1. There are 15 residues in the CDR3. Trimming took 3 bases from V and 5 from J; bases not matched to a gene: 6. Germline V gene sequence: CDR1 SGHAT, CDR2 FQDESV (reference sequence). CDR3 residues: CASSFGTGEAETQYF. CDR3 nucleotide sequence: TGTGCCAGCAGCTTCGGGACAGGGGAAGCGGAGACCCAGTACTTC. Supplemented by reference TRBV11-1 and TRBJ2-5, the full variable domain reads EAEVAQSPRYKITEKSQAVAFWCDPISGHATLYWYRQILGQGPELLVQFQDESVVDDSQLPKDRFSAERLKGVDSTLKIQPAELGDSAMYLCASSFGTGEAETQYFGPGTRLLVL.

The V gene is TRBV28, the J gene TRBJ2-3, with 7 positions matching TRBD2. V was pared by 4 bases and J by 3 bases, with 7 bases of the junction left unmatched. Looked up from germline, CDR1 is MDHEN and CDR2 is SYDVKM. The CDR3 has 15 amino acids. CDR3 DNA: TGTGCCAGCAGTTCCCCCGGGGGAGGGACAGATACGCAGTATTTT. Encoded protein: CASSSPGGGTDTQYF. The full variable domain, completed using reference TRBV28 and TRBJ2-3, is DVKVTQSSRYLVKRTGEKVFLECVQDMDHENMFWYRQDPGLGLRLIYFSYDVKMKEKGDIPEGYSVSREKKERFSLILESASTNQTSMYLCASSSPGGGTDTQYFGPGTRLTVL.

The chain combines TRBV30 with TRBJ2-3; TRBD2 agrees at 10 bases. Germline V CDR1 and CDR2: GTSNPN, SVGIG (reference sequence). This CDR3 contains 15 residues. J gave up 5 bases and V 5 bases, and 10 bases lay outside the gene matches. The CDR3 here is CAWDVSGGAGDTQYF. CDR3 sequence (DNA): TGTGCCTGGGACGTGAGCGGGGGGGCCGGAGATACGCAGTATTTT. The full variable domain, rest sourced from reference TRBV30 and TRBJ2-3, is SQTIHQWPATLVQPVGSPLSLECTVEGTSNPNLYWYRQAAGRGLQLLFYSVGIGQISSEVPQNLSASRPQDRQFILSSKKLLLSDSGFYLCAWDVSGGAGDTQYFGPGTRLTVL.

This chain joins TRBV27 and TRBJ1-1; D remains unclear. The CDR3 totals 11 residues. CDR1 is MNHEY, CDR2 SMNVEV, per germline (reference sequence). Trimming removed 5 bases at V and 5 bases at J, with 6 bases between. CDR3 amino acids: CASSRGTEAFF. DNA of the CDR3: TGTGCCAGCAGTCGGGGTACTGAAGCTTTCTTT.

The chain uses TRBV18 and TRBJ2-1, with 11 nucleotides matching TRBD1. The CDR3 consists of 17 residues. Germline V gene data show CDR1 as KGHSH and CDR2 as LQKENI. Germline trimming cut 3 bases from V and 6 bases from J; bases unmatched to any gene: 10. The CDR3 reads CASSPRDRGSRSNEQFF. Written as DNA, the CDR3 is TGTGCCAGCTCACCCCGGGACAGGGGGTCTCGGAGCAATGAGCAGTTCTTC.

The chain joins TRBV30 to TRBJ1-1; a weak D match, TRBD1 (5 bases). The germline gives CDR1 GTSNPN, CDR2 SVGIG (reference sequence). V was clipped by 3 bases and J by 4 bases, with 21 bases between them. The CDR3 is 16 residues long. The CDR3 DNA is TGTGCCTGGAGGGGCGGGGCCTTCGGCTTGGGCACTGAAGCTTTCTTT. Amino acid sequence: CAWRGGAFGLGTEAFF.

CDR3 coding DNA: TGTGCCAGCAGCCTAGGACAGGGGGACACCGGGGAGCTGTTTTTT. Translating it yields CASSLGQGDTGELFF. The rearrangement uses TRBV9 and TRBJ2-2; TRBD1 matches 10 bases. CDR3 length: 15 amino acids. Per the germline V gene, CDR1 is SGDLS and CDR2 is YYNGEE. V lost 4 bases and J lost 3; bases outside the gene matches: 3.

This clone ranks as medium-sized (0.01 to 0.1%). The genes are TRBV4-3 and TRBJ2-3; tentatively, D is TRBD1 (6 bases). Germline V CDR1 and CDR2: LGHNA, YSLEER. The V end was cut by 0 bases, the J end by 6 bases, with 16 bases between. This CDR3 is built from 16 residues. CDR3 sequence (DNA): TGCGCCAGCAGCCAAGATCGGTCAGGGGCGGCGGATACGCAGTATTTT. Translated, it gives CASSQDRSGAADTQYF.